Sequencing of this TCR beta chain was carried out in a study of cytomegalovirus exposure and HLA in healthy donors. The study ran its PCR with 60 Vbeta and 13 Jbeta primers. Only in-frame clones appear in the TCRdb table, and some are missing; sequencing was by immunoSEQ multiplex PCR. The data contain 55,000 to 75,000 clones, approximately 75% of them singletons. This CDR3 has 12 residues. Material for sequencing was PBMCs. The chain has TRBV21-1 and TRBJ2-7; the DNA was not compared with TRBD2, the D call given in the table. TRBV21-1 represents a pseudogene. This TCR derives from a young man in good health and CMV-seropositive. The CDR3 reads CASSKGRYEQYF. The CDR3 DNA sequence: TGTGCCAGCAGCAAAGGGAGATACGAGCAGTACTTC.